This paragraph reports one TCR beta chain. The data belong to a study of beta chain features in type 1 diabetes. Every isolated RNA sample was fully reverse transcribed, so sequencing captured expressed TCRB transcripts. Profiling relied on immunoSEQ multiplex PCR, and the TCRdb table lists in-frame clones only, not all of them. The sample carries 390,000 or so clones, more than 11% recorded once. V lost 4 bases to trimming and J lost 2 bases; unmatched junction nucleotides: 11. This CDR3 region has 16 residues. Germline V gene sequence: CDR1 SGHTA, CDR2 FQGNSA. Sequencing was carried out using naive CD4+ T cells from blood. The chain combines TRBV7-2 with TRBJ2-7; 7 bases are a match to TRBD1. This clonotype was sampled from a man younger than 40 in good health. The CDR3 spells CASSSTLATGPYEQYF. CDR3 DNA sequence: TGTGCCAGCAGCTCCACACTGGCGACAGGGCCCTACGAGCAGTACTTC. The entire variable domain, with the rest obtained from reference TRBV7-2 and TRBJ2-7, is as follows: GAGVSQSPSNKVTEKGKDVELRCDPISGHTALYWYRQSLGQGLEFLIYFQGNSAPDKSGLPSDRFSAERTGGSVSTLTIQRTQQEDSAVYLCASSSTLATGPYEQYFGPGTRLTVT.